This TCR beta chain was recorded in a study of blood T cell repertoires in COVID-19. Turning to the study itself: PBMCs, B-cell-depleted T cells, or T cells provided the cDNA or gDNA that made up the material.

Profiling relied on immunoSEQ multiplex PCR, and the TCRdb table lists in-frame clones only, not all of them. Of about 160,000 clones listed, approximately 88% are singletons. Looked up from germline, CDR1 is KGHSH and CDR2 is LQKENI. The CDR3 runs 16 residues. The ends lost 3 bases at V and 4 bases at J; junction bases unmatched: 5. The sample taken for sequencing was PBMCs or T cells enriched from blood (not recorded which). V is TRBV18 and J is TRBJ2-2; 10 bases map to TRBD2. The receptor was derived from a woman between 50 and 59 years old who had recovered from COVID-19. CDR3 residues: CASSPSSGGSTGELFF. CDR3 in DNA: TGTGCCAGCTCACCGTCTAGCGGGGGATCCACCGGGGAGCTGTTTTTT.